This T cell receptor (beta chain) was observed in a study of follicular helper T cells after annual influenza vaccination. About the study: After each seasonal flu vaccination, blood came on days 0, 7 and 28.

Time point denoted: 2015-2016 season, pre-vaccination. Cells are cTfh (non-naive CD4+CXCR5+PD-1+), split by ICOS and CD38 into double-positive or double-negative. TCRdb keeps only in-frame clones here, not all; method: immunoSEQ multiplex PCR. The profile shows under 15,000 clones, nearly 80% of them singletons. This CDR3 is 15 amino acids long. Trimming cost V 0 bases and J 7 bases, with 14 bases left between them. Germline V gene lookup returns CDR1 SGHRS and CDR2 YFSETQ. The clonotype comes from an adult who received the influenza vaccine. V and J are TRBV5-1 and TRBJ2-1; tentatively, D is TRBD2 (5 bases). The sample here was CXCR5+ CD38- circulating T follicular helper cells from blood, taken on the day of influenza vaccination. Subset meaning: circulating Tfh, non-naive CD4+CXCR5+PD-1+ (ICOS+CD38+ or ICOS-CD38-). CDR3 coding DNA: TGCGCCAGCAGCTTGGACGGGGTGTCGGGGAATGAGCAGTTCTTC. It codes for CASSLDGVSGNEQFF.